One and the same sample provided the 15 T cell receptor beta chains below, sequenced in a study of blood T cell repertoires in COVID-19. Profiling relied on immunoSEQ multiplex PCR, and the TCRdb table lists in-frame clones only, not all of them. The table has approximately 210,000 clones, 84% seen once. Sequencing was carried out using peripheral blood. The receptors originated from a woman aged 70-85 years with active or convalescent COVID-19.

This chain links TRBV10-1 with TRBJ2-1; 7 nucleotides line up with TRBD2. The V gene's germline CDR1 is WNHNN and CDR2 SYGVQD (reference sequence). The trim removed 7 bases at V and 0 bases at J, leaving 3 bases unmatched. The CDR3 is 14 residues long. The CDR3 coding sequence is TGCGCCAGCAATGTAGCGGGCTCCTACAATGAGCAGTTCTTC. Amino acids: CASNVAGSYNEQFF.

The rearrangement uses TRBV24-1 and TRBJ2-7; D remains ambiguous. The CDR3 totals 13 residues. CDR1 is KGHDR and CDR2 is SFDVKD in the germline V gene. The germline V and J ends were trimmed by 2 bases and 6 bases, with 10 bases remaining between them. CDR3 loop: CATSDSPTGEQYF. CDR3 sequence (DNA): TGTGCCACCAGTGATTCCCCAACGGGCGAGCAGTACTTC.

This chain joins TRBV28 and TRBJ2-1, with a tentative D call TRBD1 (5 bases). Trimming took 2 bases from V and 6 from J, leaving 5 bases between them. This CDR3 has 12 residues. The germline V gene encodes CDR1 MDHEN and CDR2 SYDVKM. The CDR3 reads CASSLRGNEQFF. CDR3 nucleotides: TGTGCCAGCAGTTTAAGGGGCAATGAGCAGTTCTTC.

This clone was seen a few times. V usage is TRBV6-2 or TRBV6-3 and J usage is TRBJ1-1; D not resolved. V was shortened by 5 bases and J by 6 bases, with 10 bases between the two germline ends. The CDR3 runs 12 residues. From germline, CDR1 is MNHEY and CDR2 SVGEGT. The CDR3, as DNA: TGTGCCAGCAGTAAGGAGAGGGCTGAAGCTTTCTTT. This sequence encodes CASSKERAEAFF.

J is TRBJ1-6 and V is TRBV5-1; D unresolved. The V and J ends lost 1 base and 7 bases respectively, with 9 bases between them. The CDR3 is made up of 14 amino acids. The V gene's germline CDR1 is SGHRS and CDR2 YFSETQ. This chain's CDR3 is CASSLTGVNSPLHF. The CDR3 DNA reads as TGCGCCAGCAGCTTGACCGGGGTAAATTCACCCCTCCACTTT.

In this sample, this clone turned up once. DNA for the CDR3: TGTGCCAGCAGCAAAGGAGCGCTTCTTAACAGGGGGCGAGTTAGAGGCTACACCTTC. Its translation: CASSKGALLNRGRVRGYTF. V gene TRBV21-1 combines with J gene TRBJ1-2; whether TRBD1, the table's D call, matches the DNA was not checked. TRBV21-1 is marked as a pseudogene. This CDR3 contains 19 residues.

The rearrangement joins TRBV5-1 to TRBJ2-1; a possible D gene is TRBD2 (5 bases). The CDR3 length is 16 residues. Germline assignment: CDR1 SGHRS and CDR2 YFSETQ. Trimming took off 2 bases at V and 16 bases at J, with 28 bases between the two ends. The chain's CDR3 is CASSFIGGSTSGVNFF. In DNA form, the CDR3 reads TGCGCCAGCAGCTTTATTGGTGGTTCCACCTCCGGGGTAAATTTCTTC.

CDR3: CATSDRAGGPPDTQYF. The CDR3 region has the DNA TGTGCCACCAGTGACCGAGCGGGAGGGCCTCCGGATACGCAGTATTTT. The chain is built from TRBV24-1 and TRBJ2-3; 10 bases agree with TRBD2. CDR3 size: 16 residues. V lost 4 bases, J lost 6 bases, and 9 bases stayed unmatched. The V gene's germline CDR1 is KGHDR and CDR2 SFDVKD.

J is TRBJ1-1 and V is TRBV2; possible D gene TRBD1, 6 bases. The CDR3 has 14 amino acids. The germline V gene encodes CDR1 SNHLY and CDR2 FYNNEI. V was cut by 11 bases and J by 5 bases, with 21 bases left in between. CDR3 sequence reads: CASAETGGNTEAFF. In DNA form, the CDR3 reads TGTGCCTCAGCGGAGACAGGCGGTAATACTGAAGCTTTCTTT.

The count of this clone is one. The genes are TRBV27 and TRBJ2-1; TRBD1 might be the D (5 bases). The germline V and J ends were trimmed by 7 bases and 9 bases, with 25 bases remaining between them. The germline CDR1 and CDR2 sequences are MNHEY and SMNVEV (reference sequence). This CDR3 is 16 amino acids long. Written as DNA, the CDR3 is TGTGCCAGCACTCCATCCCCAGGGTACCCTATTGGTGAGCAGTTCTTC. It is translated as CASTPSPGYPIGEQFF.

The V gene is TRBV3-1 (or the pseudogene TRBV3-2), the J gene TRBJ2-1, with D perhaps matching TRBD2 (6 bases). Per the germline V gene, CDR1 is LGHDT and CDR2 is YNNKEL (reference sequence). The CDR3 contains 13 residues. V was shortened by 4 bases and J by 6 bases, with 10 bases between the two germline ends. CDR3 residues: CASSPRGFNEQFF. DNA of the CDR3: TGTGCCAGCAGCCCCCGGGGGTTCAATGAGCAGTTCTTC.

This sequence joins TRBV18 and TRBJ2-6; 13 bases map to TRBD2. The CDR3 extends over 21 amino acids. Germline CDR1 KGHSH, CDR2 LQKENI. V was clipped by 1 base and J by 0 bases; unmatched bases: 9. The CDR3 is CASSPRRLAGGLYSGANVLTF. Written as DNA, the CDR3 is TGTGCCAGCTCACCACGGCGACTAGCGGGAGGCCTGTACTCTGGGGCCAACGTCCTGACTTTC.

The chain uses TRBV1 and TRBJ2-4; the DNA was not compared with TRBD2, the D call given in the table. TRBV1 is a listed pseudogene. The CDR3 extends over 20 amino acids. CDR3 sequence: CTSSQVPGLAGVVTKNIQYF. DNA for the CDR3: TGCACCAGCAGCCAAGTTCCCGGACTAGCGGGAGTTGTGACCAAAAACATTCAGTACTTC.

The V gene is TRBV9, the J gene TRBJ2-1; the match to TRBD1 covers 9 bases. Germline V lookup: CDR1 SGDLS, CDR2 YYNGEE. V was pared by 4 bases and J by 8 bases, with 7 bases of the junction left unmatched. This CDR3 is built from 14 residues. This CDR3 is CASSILTGGDEQFF. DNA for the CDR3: TGTGCCAGCAGCATACTAACAGGGGGCGATGAGCAGTTCTTC.

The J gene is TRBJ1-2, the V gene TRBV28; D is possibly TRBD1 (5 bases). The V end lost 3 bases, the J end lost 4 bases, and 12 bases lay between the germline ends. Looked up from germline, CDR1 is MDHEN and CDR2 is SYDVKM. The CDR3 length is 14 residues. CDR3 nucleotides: TGTGCCAGCAGTTTTGGAGGGGCGGGCTATGGCTACACCTTC. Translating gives CASSFGGAGYGYTF.